This section outlines one T cell receptor (beta chain) sequence together with its context. These data originate in a study of tumor-infiltrating lymphocytes in primary liver carcinoma. Overall study: Patients underwent surgical resection for primary liver carcinoma. The patient group consisted of men and women aged 30 to 69 years. Per sample, productive TCRbeta reads numbered roughly 3.65 to 8 million, similar across tissue types.

The source of the blood RNA was unsorted whole blood, and germline DNA was extracted as well. Chronic HBV infection was present, with no prior treatment. The germline V gene encodes CDR1 MNHNS and CDR2 SASEGT. This CDR3 is built from 15 residues. Losses at the gene ends were 10 bases for V and 8 bases for J; bases not matched to a gene: 14. TCR beta cDNA was reverse-transcribed from roughly 520 ng of total RNA. The reaction used a constant-region primer and ProtoScript II reverse transcriptase. Three-round nested multiplex PCR performed with slightly modified ARM-PCR produced the TCR beta libraries. Primers for the first two PCR rounds were TRBV1-TRBV30 forward primers and a C-beta reverse primer (around 10 cycles per round). Each CDR3 protein gets one entry after TCRdb re-called the multiplex PCR reads with MiXCR. The sample records just over 300,000 distinct CDR3 sequences, roughly three fifths being singletons.

The J gene is TRBJ1-6, the V gene TRBV6-1; TRBD1 aligns across 7 bases. Sequencing used peripheral blood. This receptor was taken from a woman aged 30 to 39 with primary liver carcinoma and hepatitis B virus infection. CDR3 amino acids: CATVGQRGFDSPLHF. In DNA, the CDR3 is TGTGCCACCGTGGGACAGAGGGGTTTCGATTCACCCCTCCACTTT.